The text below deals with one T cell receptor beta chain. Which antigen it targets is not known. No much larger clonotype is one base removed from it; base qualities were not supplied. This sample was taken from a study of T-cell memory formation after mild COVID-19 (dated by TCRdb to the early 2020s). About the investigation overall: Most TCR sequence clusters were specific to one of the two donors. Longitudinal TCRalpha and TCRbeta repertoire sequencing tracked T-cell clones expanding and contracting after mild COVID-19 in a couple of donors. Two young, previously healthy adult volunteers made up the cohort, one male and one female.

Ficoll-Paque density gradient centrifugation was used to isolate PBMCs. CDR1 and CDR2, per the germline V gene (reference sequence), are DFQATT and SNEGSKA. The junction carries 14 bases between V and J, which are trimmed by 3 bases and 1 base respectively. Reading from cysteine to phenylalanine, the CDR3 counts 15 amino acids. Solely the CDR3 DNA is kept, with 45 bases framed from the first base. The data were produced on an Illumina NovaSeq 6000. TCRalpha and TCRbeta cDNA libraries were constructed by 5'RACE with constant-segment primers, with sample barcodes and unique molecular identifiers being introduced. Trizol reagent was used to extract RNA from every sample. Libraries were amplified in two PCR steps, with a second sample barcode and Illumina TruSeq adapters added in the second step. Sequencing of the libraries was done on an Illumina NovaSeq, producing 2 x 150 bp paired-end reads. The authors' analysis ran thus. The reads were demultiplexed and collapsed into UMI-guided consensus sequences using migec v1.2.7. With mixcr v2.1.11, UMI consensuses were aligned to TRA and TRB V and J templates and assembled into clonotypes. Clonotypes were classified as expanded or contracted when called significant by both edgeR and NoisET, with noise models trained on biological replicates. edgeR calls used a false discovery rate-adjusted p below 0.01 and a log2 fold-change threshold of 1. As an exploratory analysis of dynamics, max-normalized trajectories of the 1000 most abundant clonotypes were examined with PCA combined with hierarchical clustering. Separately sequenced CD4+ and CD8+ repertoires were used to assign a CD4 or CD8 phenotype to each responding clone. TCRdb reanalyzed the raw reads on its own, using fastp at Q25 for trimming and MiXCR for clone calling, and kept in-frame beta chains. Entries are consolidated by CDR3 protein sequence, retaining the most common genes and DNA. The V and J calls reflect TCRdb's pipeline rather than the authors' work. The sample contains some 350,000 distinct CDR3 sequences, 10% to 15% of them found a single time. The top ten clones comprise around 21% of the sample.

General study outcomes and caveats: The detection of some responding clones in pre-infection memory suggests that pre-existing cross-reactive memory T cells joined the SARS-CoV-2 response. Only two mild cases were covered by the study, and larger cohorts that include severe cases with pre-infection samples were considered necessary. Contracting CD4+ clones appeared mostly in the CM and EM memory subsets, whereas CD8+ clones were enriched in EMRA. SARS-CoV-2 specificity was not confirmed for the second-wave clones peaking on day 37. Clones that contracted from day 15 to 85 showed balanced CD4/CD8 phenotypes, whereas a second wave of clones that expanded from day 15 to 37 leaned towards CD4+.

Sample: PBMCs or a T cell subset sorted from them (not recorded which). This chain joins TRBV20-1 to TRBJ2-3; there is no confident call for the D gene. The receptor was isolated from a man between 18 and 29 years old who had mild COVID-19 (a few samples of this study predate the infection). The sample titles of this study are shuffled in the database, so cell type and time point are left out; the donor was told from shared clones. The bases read TGCAGTGCTAGCGTGGCCGTTCTTGGCACAGATACGCAGTATTTT. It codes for CSASVAVLGTDTQYF.